This T cell receptor (beta chain) was identified during a study of spatial heterogeneity in lung cancer. The CDR3 is 15 residues long. Germline trimming cut 5 bases from V and 3 bases from J; bases unmatched to any gene: 7. The germline V gene encodes CDR1 MNHEY and CDR2 SMNVEV (reference sequence). TCRdb called the 5' RACE reads again in MiXCR, with one record for every CDR3 protein. The repertoire holds some 30,000 distinct CDR3 sequences, with more than 9% as singletons. The sample holds many counts of this clonotype. The time point is: blood at routine non-recurrence follow-up after resection. This clonotype originated in a female donor with early-stage non-small cell lung cancer. The starting material was PBMCs, obtained at follow-up. The chain is built from TRBV27 and TRBJ2-7; 10 bases agree with TRBD2. This chain's CDR3 is CASSPGLATSYEQYF. CDR3 DNA: TGTGCCAGCAGTCCGGGACTAGCGACAAGCTACGAGCAGTACTTC.